The clone carrying this TCR beta chain showed up many times. No antigen is known for it. The data are from a study of Graves' ophthalmopathy and Graves' hyperthyroidism. Study-level points and caveats: Ophthalmopathy progression prediction by the model yielded a sensitivity of around 68% and a specificity of approximately 77%. A model of 13 signatures distinguished ophthalmopathy from stable hyperthyroidism at about 86% sensitivity and 81.08% specificity.

In germline, CDR1 is GTSNPN, CDR2 SVGIG (reference sequence). V shed 2 bases and J shed 3 bases, with 8 bases lying between them. The CDR3 is made up of 13 amino acids. The sequenced template was RNA, covering the TCR beta CDR3 region. The library came from an HTBI-primed first-round RT-PCR and a second-round multiplex PCR. TCRdb independently ran MiXCR on the multiplex PCR reads; one entry per CDR3 protein. The sample lists around 400,000 distinct CDR3 sequences, about a sixth occurring once. The sequenced sample was peripheral blood. The receptor's source is a woman younger than 35 with Graves' ophthalmopathy. The V gene is TRBV30, the J gene TRBJ1-5; D remains ambiguous. CDR3 region: CAWSFELNQPQHF. In nucleotides, the CDR3 is TGTGCCTGGAGTTTTGAGCTCAATCAGCCCCAGCATTTT.